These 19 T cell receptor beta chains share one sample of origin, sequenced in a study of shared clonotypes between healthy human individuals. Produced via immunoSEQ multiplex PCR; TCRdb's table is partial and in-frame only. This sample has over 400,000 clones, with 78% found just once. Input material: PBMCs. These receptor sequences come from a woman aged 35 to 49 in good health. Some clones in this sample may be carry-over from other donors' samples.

CDR3 DNA: TGTGCCAGCTCACGCCGACAGGGCACCTACGAGCAGTACTTC. It yields the protein CASSRRQGTYEQYF. This rearrangement joins TRBV18 to TRBJ2-7; 7 nucleotides match TRBD1. V lost 4 bases, J lost 2 bases, and 5 bases stayed unmatched. The CDR3 extends over 14 amino acids. CDR1 KGHSH and CDR2 LQKENI come from the germline V gene.

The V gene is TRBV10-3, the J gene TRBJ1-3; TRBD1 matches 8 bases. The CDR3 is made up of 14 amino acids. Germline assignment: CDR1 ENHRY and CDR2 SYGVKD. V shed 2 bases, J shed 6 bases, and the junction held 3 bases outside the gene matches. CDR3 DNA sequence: TGTGCCATCAGTGAGGCCCAGGGGGCAAACACCATATATTTT. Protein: CAISEAQGANTIYF.

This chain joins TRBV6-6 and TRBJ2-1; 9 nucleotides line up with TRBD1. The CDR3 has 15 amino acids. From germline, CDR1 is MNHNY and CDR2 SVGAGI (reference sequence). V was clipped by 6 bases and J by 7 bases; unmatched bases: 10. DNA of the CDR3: TGTGCCAGCAGAAGACCGGGACAGGGTCTGAATGAGCAGTTCTTC. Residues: CASRRPGQGLNEQFF.

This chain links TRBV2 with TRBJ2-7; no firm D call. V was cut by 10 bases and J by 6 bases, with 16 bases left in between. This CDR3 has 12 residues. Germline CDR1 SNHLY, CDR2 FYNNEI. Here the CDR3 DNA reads TGTGCCACCTCGTCAGGCCCCCGCGAGCAGTACTTC. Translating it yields CATSSGPREQYF.

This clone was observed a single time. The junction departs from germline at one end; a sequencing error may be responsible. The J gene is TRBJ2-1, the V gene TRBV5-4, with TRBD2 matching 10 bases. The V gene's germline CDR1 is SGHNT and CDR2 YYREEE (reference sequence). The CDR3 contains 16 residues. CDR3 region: CASSASGRQGYNKQFF. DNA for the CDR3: TGTGCCAGCAGCGCTAGCGGGAGACAGGGCTACAATAAGCAGTTCTTC.

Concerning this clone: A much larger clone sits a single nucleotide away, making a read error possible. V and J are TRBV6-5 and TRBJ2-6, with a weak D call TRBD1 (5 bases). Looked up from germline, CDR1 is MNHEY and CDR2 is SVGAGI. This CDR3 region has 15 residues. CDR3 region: CASRSRIAGADVLTF. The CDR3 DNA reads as TGTGCCAGCAGGTCTAGAATCGCTGGGGCCGACGTCCTGACTTTC.

CDR3: CATSESTPREDEQYF. For the CDR3, the DNA is TGTGCCACCAGCGAATCGACTCCCCGGGAAGACGAGCAGTACTTC. The rearrangement links TRBV15 to TRBJ2-7; D may be TRBD2 (5 bases). There are 15 residues in the CDR3. Germline assignment: CDR1 LNHNV and CDR2 YYDKDF (reference sequence). The V end lost 5 bases, the J end lost 5 bases, and 19 bases lay between the germline ends.

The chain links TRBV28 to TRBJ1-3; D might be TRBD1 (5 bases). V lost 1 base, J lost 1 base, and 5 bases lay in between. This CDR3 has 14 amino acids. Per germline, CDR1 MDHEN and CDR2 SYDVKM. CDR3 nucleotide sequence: TGTGCCAGCAGTTTATCAGGGTCTGGAAACACCATATATTTT. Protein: CASSLSGSGNTIYF.

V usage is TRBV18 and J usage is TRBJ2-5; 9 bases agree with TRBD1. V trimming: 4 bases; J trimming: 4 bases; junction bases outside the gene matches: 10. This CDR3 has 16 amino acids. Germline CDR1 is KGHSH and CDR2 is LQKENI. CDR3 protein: CASSRLGQGLLETQYF. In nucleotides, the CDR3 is TGTGCCAGCTCACGCTTAGGACAGGGGTTGCTAGAGACCCAGTACTTC.

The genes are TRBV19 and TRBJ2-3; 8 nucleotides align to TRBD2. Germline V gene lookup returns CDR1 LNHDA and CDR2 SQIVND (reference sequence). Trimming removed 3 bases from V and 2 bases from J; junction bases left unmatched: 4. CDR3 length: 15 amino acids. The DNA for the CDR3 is TGTGCCAGTAGTATTGCTAGCGGGTCCACAGATACGCAGTATTTT. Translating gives CASSIASGSTDTQYF.

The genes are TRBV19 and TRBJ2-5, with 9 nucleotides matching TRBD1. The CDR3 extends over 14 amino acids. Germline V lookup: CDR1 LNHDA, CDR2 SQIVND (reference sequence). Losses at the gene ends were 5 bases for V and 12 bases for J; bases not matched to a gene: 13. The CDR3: CASSPRDREFVEYF. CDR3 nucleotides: TGTGCCAGTAGTCCACGGGACAGGGAGTTCGTCGAGTACTTC.

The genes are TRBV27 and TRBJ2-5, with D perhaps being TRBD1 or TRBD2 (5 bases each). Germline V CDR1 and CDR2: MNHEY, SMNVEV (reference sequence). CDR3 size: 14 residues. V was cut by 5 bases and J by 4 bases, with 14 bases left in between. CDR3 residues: CASSVRGGGETQYF. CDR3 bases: TGTGCCAGCAGTGTTAGGGGTGGGGGAGAGACCCAGTACTTC.

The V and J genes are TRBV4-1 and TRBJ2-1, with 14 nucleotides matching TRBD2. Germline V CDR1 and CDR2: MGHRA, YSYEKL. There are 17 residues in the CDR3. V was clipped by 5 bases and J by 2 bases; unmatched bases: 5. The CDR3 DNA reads TGCGCCAGCAGCTACCGGACTAGCGGGAGGCCCTACAATGAGCAGTTCTTC. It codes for CASSYRTSGRPYNEQFF.

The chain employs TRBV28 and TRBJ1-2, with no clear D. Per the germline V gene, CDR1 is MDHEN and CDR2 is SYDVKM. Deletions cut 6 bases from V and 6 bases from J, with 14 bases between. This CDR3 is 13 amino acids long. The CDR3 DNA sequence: TGTGCCAGCAGCCTCGCGGCGGGTCATGGCTACACCTTC. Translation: CASSLAAGHGYTF.

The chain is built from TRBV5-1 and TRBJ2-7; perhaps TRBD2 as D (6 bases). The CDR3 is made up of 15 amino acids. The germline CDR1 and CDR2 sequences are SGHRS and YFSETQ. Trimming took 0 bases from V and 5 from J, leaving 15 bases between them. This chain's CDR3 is CASSLEVGRTNEQYF. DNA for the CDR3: TGCGCCAGCAGCTTGGAGGTCGGGAGAACCAACGAGCAGTACTTC.

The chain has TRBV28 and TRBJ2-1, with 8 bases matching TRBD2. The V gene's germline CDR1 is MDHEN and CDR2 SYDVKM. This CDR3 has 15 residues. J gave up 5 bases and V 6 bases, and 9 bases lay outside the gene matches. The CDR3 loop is CASRKSGSRHNEQFF. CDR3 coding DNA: TGTGCCAGCAGGAAGAGCGGGAGTCGGCACAATGAGCAGTTCTTC.

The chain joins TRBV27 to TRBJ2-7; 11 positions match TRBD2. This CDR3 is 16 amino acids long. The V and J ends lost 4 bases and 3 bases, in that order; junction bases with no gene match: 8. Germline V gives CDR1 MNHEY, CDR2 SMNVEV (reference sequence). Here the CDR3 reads CASSSITSGSFYEQYF. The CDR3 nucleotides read TGTGCCAGCAGTTCCATAACTAGCGGGAGTTTCTACGAGCAGTACTTC.

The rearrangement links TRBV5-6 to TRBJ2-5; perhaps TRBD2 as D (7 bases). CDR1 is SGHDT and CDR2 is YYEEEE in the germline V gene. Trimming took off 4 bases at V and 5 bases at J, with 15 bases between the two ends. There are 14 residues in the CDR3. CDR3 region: CASSGLRGGETQYF. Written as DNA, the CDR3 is TGTGCCAGCAGCGGACTCAGGGGAGGGGAGACCCAGTACTTC.

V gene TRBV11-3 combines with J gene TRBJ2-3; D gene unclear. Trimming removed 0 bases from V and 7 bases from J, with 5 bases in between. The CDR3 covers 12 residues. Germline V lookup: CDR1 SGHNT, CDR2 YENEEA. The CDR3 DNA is TGTGCCAGCAGCTTAGAGGGAAATACGCAGTATTTT. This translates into CASSLEGNTQYF.